The 2 T cell receptor beta chains below were found in one sample sequenced in a study of blood T cell repertoires in COVID-19 (dated by TCRdb to the early 2020s). The library relied on the immunoSEQ multiplex PCR assay. The table was pulled from immuneACCESS by TCRdb, which kept in-frame rearrangements only. Such tables lose some clones; where checked, under half of the loss comes from unresolved V genes, and the rest has no known cause. This sample holds 50,000 to 60,000 clones; 88% were observed only once. About 9.3% of the sample rests with the top ten. Input material: peripheral blood. These receptors were taken from a man in his fifties or sixties with active COVID-19.

The rearrangement links TRBV25-1 to TRBJ2-4; D is unresolved. This CDR3 contains 13 residues. Per germline, CDR1 MGHDK and CDR2 SYGVNS. Trimming shortened V by 5 bases and J by 11 bases, and 16 bases separated the two germline ends. The CDR3 sequence: CASSRDIPSVQYF. The DNA of the CDR3 is TGTGCCAGCAGTCGAGACATCCCATCCGTTCAGTACTTC.

V gene TRBV5-4 combines with J gene TRBJ2-2; D gene ambiguous. This CDR3 region has 16 residues. Germline V gene sequence: CDR1 SGHNT, CDR2 YYREEE (reference sequence). Trimming took off 4 bases at V and 4 bases at J, with 17 bases between the two ends. The CDR3 region is CASSGFSERSTGELFF. Written as DNA, the CDR3 is TGTGCCAGCAGCGGATTCAGCGAGAGGAGCACCGGGGAGCTGTTTTTT.